The subject of this entry is one T cell receptor (beta chain). The antigen is not known. The source of the sample is a study of shared clonotypes between healthy human individuals. Looking at the study overall: The study drew on two women and a few men aged 18 to 49 as donors. Study results and caveats: Clonotype sharing across donors was expected to vary with sequencing depth. Generally, naive subsets (rather than memory subsets) showed larger estimated richness.

Several immunoSEQ 96-well plates shared each subset's DNA, each plate a replicate. Sequencing used immunoSEQ multiplex PCR; TCRdb keeps in-frame clones, though not all of them. The data show 170,000 or so clones, approximately 62% seen once. This receptor was taken from a young man in good health. Sequencing input: memory CD4+ T cells sorted from blood. Stated subset: CD45RA-negative fraction.

The CDR3 coding sequence is TGTGCCAGCAGCTTAAGGGCGTCCTACGAGCAGTACTTC. Amino acid sequence: CASSLRASYEQYF. V gene TRBV7-2 combines with J gene TRBJ2-7, with unresolved D. Germline CDR1 SGHTA, CDR2 FQGNSA. Trimming took off 2 bases at V and 1 base at J, with 6 bases between the two ends. The CDR3 sequence is 13 residues long.